This is a list of T cell receptor beta chains from one sample in a study of blood T cell repertoires in COVID-19. Clones were sequenced by immunoSEQ multiplex PCR, and TCRdb holds only the in-frame ones, with some missing. The repertoire holds around 120,000 clones, with more than 60% as singletons. Sequenced: peripheral blood. The receptors derive from a man aged 50 to 60 with acute or convalescent COVID-19. Both conserved end residues are part of each CDR3. D genes are given only for firm matches. Clone size, where shown, is once, few, many, or a class for clones that have expanded.

j_call v_call d_call clone_size cdr3_aa cdr3_nt
TRBJ2-2 TRBV3-1/TRBV3-2 TRBD2 . CASSQGAGGPNGELFF TGTGCCAGCAGCCAAGGAGCGGGGGGGCCGAACGGGGAGCTGTTTTTT
TRBJ2-2 TRBV10-1 TRBD1 once CARVPGQFPSGELFF TGCGCCAGAGTCCCGGGACAGTTCCCTTCCGGGGAGCTGTTTTTT
TRBJ2-3 TRBV13 TRBD2 . CASTLRRGGLDTQYF TGTGCCAGCACCCTGAGGCGGGGGGGCTTAGATACGCAGTATTTT
TRBJ1-2 TRBV5-6 TRBD1 . CASSLETGYYYGYTF TGTGCCAGCAGCTTGGAGACAGGGTATTACTATGGCTACACCTTC
TRBJ2-7 TRBV5-4 TRBD2 . CASSLGLAGVEQYF TGTGCCAGCAGCTTGGGACTAGCGGGAGTTGAGCAGTACTTC
TRBJ1-5 TRBV7-8 TRBD1 . CASSLARQGGQPQHF TGTGCCAGCAGCTTAGCGAGGCAGGGGGGTCAGCCCCAGCATTTT
TRBJ1-4 TRBV30 . . CAWSVGGVGEKLFF TGTGCCTGGAGTGTCGGAGGGGTCGGTGAAAAACTGTTTTTT
TRBJ2-2 TRBV19 . few CASSIRRERTGELFF TGTGCCAGTAGTATCCGGCGGGAAAGGACCGGGGAGCTGTTTTTT
TRBJ2-2 TRBV12-2 . . CASRSSDARVGLGGRSRGELFF TGTGCAAGTCGCTCCTCAGACGCTAGAGTGGGTTTGGGCGGGAGGAGTAGGGGGGAGCTGTTTTTT
TRBJ2-3 TRBV24-1 TRBD1 . CATSDSQGRGTDTQYF TGTGCCACCAGTGATTCTCAGGGCAGGGGGACAGATACGCAGTATTTT
TRBJ2-1 TRBV27 TRBD2 . CASSPGLAGGPSYNEQFF TGTGCCAGCAGCCCGGGACTAGCGGGGGGGCCCTCCTACAATGAGCAGTTCTTC
TRBJ1-2 TRBV11-2 . . CASSLEGASNYGYTF TGTGCCAGCAGCTTAGAAGGGGCGTCTAACTATGGCTACACCTTC
TRBJ2-1 TRBV5-1 . . CASSLILRGIWNEQFF TGCGCCAGCAGCTTGATACTAAGGGGGATCTGGAATGAGCAGTTCTTC
TRBJ2-3 TRBV18 . . CASSPSTFGHVPQPDTQYF TGTGCCAGCTCACCAAGTACGTTCGGACACGTCCCGCAACCAGATACGCAGTATTTT
TRBJ2-6 TRBV5-6 TRBD1 . CASSYSPGTGAAGANVLTF TGTGCCAGCAGCTATTCTCCCGGGACAGGGGCGGCTGGGGCCAACGTCCTGACTTTC
TRBJ2-2 TRBV5-1 TRBD1 . CASSLQWTGVGTGELFF TGCGCCAGCAGCCTTCAATGGACAGGGGTAGGGACCGGGGAGCTGTTTTTT
TRBJ2-5 TRBV18 . . CASSPLEYQETQYF TGTGCCAGCTCACCATTAGAGTACCAAGAGACCCAGTACTTC
TRBJ2-5 TRBV11-2 . . CASSFVRGRGETQYF TGTGCCAGCAGCTTCGTGCGGGGCCGGGGGGAGACCCAGTACTTC
TRBJ2-5 TRBV12-5 . . CASALGAGPAGQETQYF TGTGCTAGTGCCTTGGGGGCAGGCCCGGCGGGCCAAGAGACCCAGTACTTC
TRBJ2-7 TRBV6-5 TRBD2 once CASTFREVQTYEQYF TGTGCCAGCACCTTTCGGGAGGTTCAAACCTACGAGCAGTACTTC
TRBJ2-5 TRBV5-1 TRBD2 . CASSPGLAEQETQYF TGCGCCAGCAGTCCGGGACTAGCGGAACAAGAGACCCAGTACTTC
TRBJ2-5 TRBV3-1/TRBV3-2 TRBD2 . CASSQALAGVGGQETQYF TGTGCCAGCAGCCAAGCCCTAGCGGGAGTTGGGGGCCAAGAGACCCAGTACTTC
TRBJ1-1 TRBV5-1 . . CASSLAFGGNTEAFF TGCGCCAGCAGCTTGGCCTTCGGGGGGAACACTGAAGCTTTCTTT
TRBJ2-6 TRBV7-8 TRBD1 . CASSFQGATGANVLTF TGTGCCAGCAGCTTCCAGGGGGCCACAGGGGCCAACGTCCTGACTTTC
TRBJ1-1 TRBV5-1 . . CASSWGGLDTEAFF TGCGCCAGCAGCTGGGGGGGGCTTGACACTGAAGCTTTCTTT
TRBJ1-4 TRBV1 . . CTSSQERGVREKLFF TGCACCAGCAGCCAAGAACGCGGGGTCCGAGAAAAACTGTTTTTT
TRBJ2-3 TRBV7-8 TRBD2 . CASSPTPPWRGSTDTQYF TGTGCCAGCAGCCCAACACCCCCCTGGCGGGGGAGCACAGATACGCAGTATTTT
TRBJ2-1 TRBV7-9 TRBD1 . CASSPGAGGYNEQFF TGTGCCAGCAGCCCCGGGGCAGGGGGATACAATGAGCAGTTCTTC
TRBJ1-4 TRBV18 TRBD1 . CASSPPATGGSEKLFF TGTGCCAGCTCACCTCCCGCCACAGGGGGCAGTGAAAAACTGTTTTTT
TRBJ2-1 TRBV3-1/TRBV3-2 . . CASSQAGRGEQFF TGTGCCAGCAGCCAAGCGGGCCGGGGAGAGCAGTTCTTC
TRBJ2-5 TRBV3-1/TRBV3-2 . . CASSQEISAPETQYF TGTGCCAGCAGCCAAGAAATTAGCGCCCCGGAGACCCAGTACTTC
TRBJ1-1 TRBV2 . . CASSRGENTEAFF TGTGCCAGCAGCCGGGGGGAGAACACTGAAGCTTTCTTT
TRBJ2-1 TRBV7-3 TRBD2 . CASSLVSSGNYNEQFF TGTGCCAGCAGCTTAGTGTCTAGCGGGAACTACAATGAGCAGTTCTTC
TRBJ1-1 TRBV7-9 . . CASSLGREAFF TGTGCCAGCAGCTTAGGGCGGGAAGCTTTCTTT
TRBJ1-1 TRBV7-9 . . CASSLHQGGNTEAFF TGTGCCAGCAGCTTGCACCAGGGTGGGAACACTGAAGCTTTCTTT
TRBJ1-3 TRBV18 . . CASSPGGGGNTIYF TGTGCCAGCTCACCCGGGGGAGGAGGAAACACCATATATTTT
TRBJ2-1 TRBV27 TRBD1 . CASRTKGARFINEQFF TGTGCCAGCAGGACTAAGGGGGCTCGGTTTATTAATGAGCAGTTCTTC
TRBJ1-1 TRBV7-9 . . CASSFDWQVNTEAFF TGTGCCAGCAGCTTTGATTGGCAGGTGAACACTGAAGCTTTCTTT
TRBJ1-2 TRBV11-2 TRBD1 medium-sized CASSLEGTGVLANYGYTF TGTGCCAGCAGCTTAGAGGGGACAGGGGTCCTAGCTAACTATGGCTACACCTTC
TRBJ2-7 TRBV7-9 TRBD1 . CASSPRGQYYEQYF TGTGCCAGCAGCCCCAGGGGGCAATACTACGAGCAGTACTTC
TRBJ2-3 TRBV11-2 . few CASSLAGAVDTQYF TGTGCCAGCAGCTTAGCGGGAGCGGTGGATACGCAGTATTTT
TRBJ2-3 TRBV15 TRBD2 . CATRTAGVADTQYF TGTGCCACCAGAACAGCGGGAGTTGCAGATACGCAGTATTTT
TRBJ1-2 TRBV5-8 TRBD1 . CASSLTGDDYGYTF TGTGCCAGCAGCTTGACAGGGGACGACTATGGCTACACCTTC
TRBJ2-7 TRBV6-8 TRBD2 . CASSYHSRLAVSYEQYF TGTGCCAGCAGTTACCATTCAAGACTAGCGGTTTCCTACGAGCAGTACTTC
TRBJ2-3 TRBV7-3 TRBD2 . CASSLIGRTSGRGDTQYF TGTGCCAGCAGCTTAATAGGGCGGACTAGCGGACGCGGAGATACGCAGTATTTT
TRBJ2-5 TRBV7-6 . . CASSPTSWEETQYF TGTGCCAGCAGCCCAACTAGTTGGGAAGAGACCCAGTACTTC
TRBJ2-7 TRBV3-1/TRBV3-2 . many CASSQEGSYEQYF TGTGCCAGCAGCCAAGAAGGGAGCTACGAGCAGTACTTC
TRBJ1-6 TRBV2 . few CASKQNNSPLHF TGTGCCAGCAAACAGAATAATTCACCCCTCCACTTT